These T cell receptor beta chains were read from a single sample in a study of cytomegalovirus exposure and HLA in healthy donors. The data were produced by immunoSEQ multiplex PCR, yet TCRdb's version contains in-frame clones alone and is incomplete. The data hold approximately 140,000 clones, with about 80% observed a single time. Sample: PBMCs. These receptors all stem from a woman aged 40 to 50 in good health and CMV-seronegative. CDR3s include the opening cysteine and the closing phenylalanine or tryptophan. The D gene is left open where the match is weak. Some rows have no size entry. The others give once, few or many, or a class for an expanded clone.

D	length	J	size	V	CDR3	DNA
TRBD1	14	TRBJ2-7	NA	TRBV7-2	CASSLGDRNYEQYF	TGTGCCAGCAGCTTGGGGGACAGAAACTACGAGCAGTACTTC
NA	17	TRBJ2-7	NA	TRBV10-2	CASSESRQARDLYEQYF	TGCGCCAGCAGTGAGAGTAGGCAGGCCCGTGATCTCTACGAGCAGTACTTC
TRBD2	16	TRBJ2-2	few	TRBV27	CASSPLAGGDTGELFF	TGTGCCAGCAGTCCCCTCGCGGGAGGGGATACCGGGGAGCTGTTTTTT
NA	14	TRBJ2-1	NA	TRBV6-6	CASKGGNRHNEQFF	TGTGCCAGCAAGGGCGGGAACAGACACAATGAGCAGTTCTTC
NA	18	TRBJ1-2	NA	TRBV27	CASSVRGGGASINYGYTF	TGTGCCAGCAGCGTTAGGGGAGGGGGTGCATCGATTAACTATGGCTACACCTTC
TRBD2	15	TRBJ2-7	NA	TRBV7-9	CASSSFTSGRDEQYF	TGTGCCAGCAGCTCCTTTACTAGCGGGAGGGACGAGCAGTACTTC
TRBD2	15	TRBJ2-7	NA	TRBV10-1	CASSIKREGRREQYF	TGCGCCAGCAGTATTAAGCGGGAGGGCCGTCGCGAGCAGTACTTC
NA	17	TRBJ2-1	NA	TRBV9	CASTQSGPPQNYNEQFF	TGTGCCAGCACACAAAGTGGGCCTCCTCAAAACTACAATGAGCAGTTCTTC
TRBD2	18	TRBJ2-7	NA	TRBV5-1	CASSSGTSARLRAYEQYF	TGCGCCAGCAGCTCCGGGACTAGCGCCCGCCTACGGGCCTACGAGCAGTACTTC
TRBD1	13	TRBJ1-2	NA	TRBV7-9	CASSLGTVYGYTF	TGTGCCAGCAGCTTGGGGACAGTCTATGGCTACACCTTC
TRBD1	13	TRBJ2-3	NA	TRBV10-3	CAISGGDRVLQYF	TGTGCCATCAGTGGGGGGGACAGGGTGTTGCAGTATTTT
NA	16	TRBJ1-5	NA	TRBV18	CASSSGNLIRNQPQHF	TGTGCCAGCTCCTCGGGGAACCTCATTAGAAATCAGCCCCAGCATTTT
TRBD1	15	TRBJ2-7	NA	TRBV11-3	CASSLRTGNTYEQYF	TGTGCCAGCAGCTTAAGGACAGGTAATACCTACGAGCAGTACTTC
NA	17	TRBJ2-2	few	TRBV5-6	CASSLGPGKSNTGELFF	TGTGCCAGCAGCCTCGGGCCAGGGAAATCGAACACCGGGGAGCTGTTTTTT
NA	14	TRBJ2-1	NA	TRBV19	CASSIGPEYNEQFF	TGTGCCAGTAGTATTGGGCCAGAGTACAATGAGCAGTTCTTC
NA	12	TRBJ2-1	NA	TRBV7-9	CASSAMDNEQFF	TGTGCCAGCAGCGCTATGGACAATGAGCAGTTCTTC
TRBD1	17	TRBJ2-3	NA	TRBV5-1	CASSPPGQGSRSDTQYF	TGCGCCAGCAGCCCCCCGGGACAGGGGTCCCGCTCAGATACGCAGTATTTT
NA	13	TRBJ2-5	once	TRBV6-1	CASSEGLVETQYF	TGTGCCAGCAGTGAAGGGCTGGTTGAGACCCAGTACTTC
TRBD1	14	TRBJ2-2	NA	TRBV6-1	CASVTGYDIGELFF	TGTGCCAGCGTGACAGGGTACGACATCGGGGAGCTGTTTTTT
TRBD1	16	TRBJ2-2	NA	TRBV7-3	CASSQTGTGGTGELFF	TGTGCCAGCAGCCAGACCGGGACAGGGGGCACCGGGGAGCTGTTTTTT
TRBD2	16	TRBJ2-1	NA	TRBV6-1	CASSDTSGSSYNEQFF	TGTGCCAGCAGTGATACTAGCGGGAGCTCCTACAATGAGCAGTTCTTC
NA	13	TRBJ1-3	NA	TRBV2	CASKRNSGNTIYF	TGTGCCAGCAAGAGAAACTCTGGAAACACCATATATTTT
NA	14	TRBJ2-2	NA	TRBV7-2	CASSYTTLGGELFF	TGTGCCAGCAGCTATACTACCCTAGGAGGGGAGCTGTTTTTT
NA	14	TRBJ2-7	NA	TRBV27	CASSFRELLHEQYF	TGTGCCAGCAGTTTCCGGGAGCTTCTCCACGAGCAGTACTTC
TRBD2	15	TRBJ2-3	NA	TRBV19	CASSIGTSGTDTQYF	TGTGCCAGTAGTATCGGGACTAGCGGCACAGATACGCAGTATTTT
TRBD2	15	TRBJ2-1	NA	TRBV29-1	CSSRGLAGGIGEQFF	TGCAGCTCGAGGGGGTTAGCGGGAGGGATAGGTGAGCAGTTCTTC
NA	14	TRBJ2-7	NA	TRBV29-1	CSPPLIGGSYEQYF	TGCAGCCCCCCCTTAATAGGAGGTTCCTACGAGCAGTACTTC
NA	13	TRBJ2-7	NA	TRBV6-1	CASSVPGSYEQYF	TGTGCCAGCAGTGTGCCGGGAAGTTACGAGCAGTACTTC
NA	13	TRBJ2-1	once	TRBV7-2	CASSIGRRDEQFF	TGTGCCAGCAGCATTGGACGGAGGGATGAGCAGTTCTTC
TRBD1	14	TRBJ2-7	NA	TRBV5-4	CASSLGQGIYEQYF	TGTGCCAGCAGCTTGGGACAGGGAATATACGAGCAGTACTTC
TRBD1	16	TRBJ1-1	NA	TRBV28	CASSPLDRDPNTEAFF	TGTGCCAGCAGTCCACTCGACAGGGATCCTAACACTGAAGCTTTCTTT
NA	14	TRBJ1-1	few	TRBV7-2	CASSFGSANTEAFF	TGTGCCAGCAGCTTCGGGTCAGCAAACACTGAAGCTTTCTTT
NA	14	TRBJ2-7	NA	TRBV5-1	CASSPRGGPYEQYF	TGCGCCAGCAGCCCCCGGGGTGGACCCTACGAGCAGTACTTC